This T cell receptor (beta chain) was captured in a study of blood T cell repertoires in COVID-19. Produced via immunoSEQ multiplex PCR; TCRdb's table is partial and in-frame only. The sample shows over 250,000 clones, around 84% of them seen only once. CDR1 is SGHTA and CDR2 is FQGNSA in the germline V gene. The V end lost 5 bases, the J end lost 9 bases, and 11 bases lay between the germline ends. This CDR3 is 12 amino acids long. The rearrangement links TRBV7-2 to TRBJ2-1, with D possibly TRBD2 on 5 matching bases. The receptor comes from a human donor with COVID-19, enrolled during active disease. The donor label of this sample is uncertain. The sequencing sample was made of peripheral blood. The CDR3: CASSPSRVEQFF. In DNA form, the CDR3 reads TGTGCCAGCAGCCCGTCGCGGGTTGAGCAGTTCTTC.